This entry describes one T cell receptor (beta chain). The antigen is undetermined. This entry is derived from a study of cytomegalovirus exposure and HLA in healthy donors. For the study at large: Unique TCRs from HLA-typed donors, around 79 million of them, were held in an early data release. General observations from the study: Most TCR beta V segments were productive about 87% or about 30% of the time in an earlier analysis. With further analysis later on, most CMV-associated TCR beta chains appeared HLA-restricted.

Both 60 Vbeta primers and 13 Jbeta primers went into the PCR. Only in-frame clones appear in the TCRdb table, and some are missing; sequencing was by immunoSEQ multiplex PCR. The table lists 90,000 to 120,000 clones, roughly 70% of them singletons. The CDR3 is 15 amino acids. The germline gives CDR1 GTSNPN, CDR2 SVGIG (reference sequence). With 4 bases removed from V and 3 bases from J, the gap between germline ends came to 17 bases. The source is a woman aged 35 to 49 in good health and CMV-seropositive. The J gene is TRBJ2-3, the V gene TRBV30, with D possibly matching TRBD2 (7 bases). Specimen: PBMCs. The CDR3: CAWTLGGGETDTQYF. The CDR3 region has the DNA TGTGCCTGGACGCTAGGGGGGGGCGAGACAGATACGCAGTATTTT.